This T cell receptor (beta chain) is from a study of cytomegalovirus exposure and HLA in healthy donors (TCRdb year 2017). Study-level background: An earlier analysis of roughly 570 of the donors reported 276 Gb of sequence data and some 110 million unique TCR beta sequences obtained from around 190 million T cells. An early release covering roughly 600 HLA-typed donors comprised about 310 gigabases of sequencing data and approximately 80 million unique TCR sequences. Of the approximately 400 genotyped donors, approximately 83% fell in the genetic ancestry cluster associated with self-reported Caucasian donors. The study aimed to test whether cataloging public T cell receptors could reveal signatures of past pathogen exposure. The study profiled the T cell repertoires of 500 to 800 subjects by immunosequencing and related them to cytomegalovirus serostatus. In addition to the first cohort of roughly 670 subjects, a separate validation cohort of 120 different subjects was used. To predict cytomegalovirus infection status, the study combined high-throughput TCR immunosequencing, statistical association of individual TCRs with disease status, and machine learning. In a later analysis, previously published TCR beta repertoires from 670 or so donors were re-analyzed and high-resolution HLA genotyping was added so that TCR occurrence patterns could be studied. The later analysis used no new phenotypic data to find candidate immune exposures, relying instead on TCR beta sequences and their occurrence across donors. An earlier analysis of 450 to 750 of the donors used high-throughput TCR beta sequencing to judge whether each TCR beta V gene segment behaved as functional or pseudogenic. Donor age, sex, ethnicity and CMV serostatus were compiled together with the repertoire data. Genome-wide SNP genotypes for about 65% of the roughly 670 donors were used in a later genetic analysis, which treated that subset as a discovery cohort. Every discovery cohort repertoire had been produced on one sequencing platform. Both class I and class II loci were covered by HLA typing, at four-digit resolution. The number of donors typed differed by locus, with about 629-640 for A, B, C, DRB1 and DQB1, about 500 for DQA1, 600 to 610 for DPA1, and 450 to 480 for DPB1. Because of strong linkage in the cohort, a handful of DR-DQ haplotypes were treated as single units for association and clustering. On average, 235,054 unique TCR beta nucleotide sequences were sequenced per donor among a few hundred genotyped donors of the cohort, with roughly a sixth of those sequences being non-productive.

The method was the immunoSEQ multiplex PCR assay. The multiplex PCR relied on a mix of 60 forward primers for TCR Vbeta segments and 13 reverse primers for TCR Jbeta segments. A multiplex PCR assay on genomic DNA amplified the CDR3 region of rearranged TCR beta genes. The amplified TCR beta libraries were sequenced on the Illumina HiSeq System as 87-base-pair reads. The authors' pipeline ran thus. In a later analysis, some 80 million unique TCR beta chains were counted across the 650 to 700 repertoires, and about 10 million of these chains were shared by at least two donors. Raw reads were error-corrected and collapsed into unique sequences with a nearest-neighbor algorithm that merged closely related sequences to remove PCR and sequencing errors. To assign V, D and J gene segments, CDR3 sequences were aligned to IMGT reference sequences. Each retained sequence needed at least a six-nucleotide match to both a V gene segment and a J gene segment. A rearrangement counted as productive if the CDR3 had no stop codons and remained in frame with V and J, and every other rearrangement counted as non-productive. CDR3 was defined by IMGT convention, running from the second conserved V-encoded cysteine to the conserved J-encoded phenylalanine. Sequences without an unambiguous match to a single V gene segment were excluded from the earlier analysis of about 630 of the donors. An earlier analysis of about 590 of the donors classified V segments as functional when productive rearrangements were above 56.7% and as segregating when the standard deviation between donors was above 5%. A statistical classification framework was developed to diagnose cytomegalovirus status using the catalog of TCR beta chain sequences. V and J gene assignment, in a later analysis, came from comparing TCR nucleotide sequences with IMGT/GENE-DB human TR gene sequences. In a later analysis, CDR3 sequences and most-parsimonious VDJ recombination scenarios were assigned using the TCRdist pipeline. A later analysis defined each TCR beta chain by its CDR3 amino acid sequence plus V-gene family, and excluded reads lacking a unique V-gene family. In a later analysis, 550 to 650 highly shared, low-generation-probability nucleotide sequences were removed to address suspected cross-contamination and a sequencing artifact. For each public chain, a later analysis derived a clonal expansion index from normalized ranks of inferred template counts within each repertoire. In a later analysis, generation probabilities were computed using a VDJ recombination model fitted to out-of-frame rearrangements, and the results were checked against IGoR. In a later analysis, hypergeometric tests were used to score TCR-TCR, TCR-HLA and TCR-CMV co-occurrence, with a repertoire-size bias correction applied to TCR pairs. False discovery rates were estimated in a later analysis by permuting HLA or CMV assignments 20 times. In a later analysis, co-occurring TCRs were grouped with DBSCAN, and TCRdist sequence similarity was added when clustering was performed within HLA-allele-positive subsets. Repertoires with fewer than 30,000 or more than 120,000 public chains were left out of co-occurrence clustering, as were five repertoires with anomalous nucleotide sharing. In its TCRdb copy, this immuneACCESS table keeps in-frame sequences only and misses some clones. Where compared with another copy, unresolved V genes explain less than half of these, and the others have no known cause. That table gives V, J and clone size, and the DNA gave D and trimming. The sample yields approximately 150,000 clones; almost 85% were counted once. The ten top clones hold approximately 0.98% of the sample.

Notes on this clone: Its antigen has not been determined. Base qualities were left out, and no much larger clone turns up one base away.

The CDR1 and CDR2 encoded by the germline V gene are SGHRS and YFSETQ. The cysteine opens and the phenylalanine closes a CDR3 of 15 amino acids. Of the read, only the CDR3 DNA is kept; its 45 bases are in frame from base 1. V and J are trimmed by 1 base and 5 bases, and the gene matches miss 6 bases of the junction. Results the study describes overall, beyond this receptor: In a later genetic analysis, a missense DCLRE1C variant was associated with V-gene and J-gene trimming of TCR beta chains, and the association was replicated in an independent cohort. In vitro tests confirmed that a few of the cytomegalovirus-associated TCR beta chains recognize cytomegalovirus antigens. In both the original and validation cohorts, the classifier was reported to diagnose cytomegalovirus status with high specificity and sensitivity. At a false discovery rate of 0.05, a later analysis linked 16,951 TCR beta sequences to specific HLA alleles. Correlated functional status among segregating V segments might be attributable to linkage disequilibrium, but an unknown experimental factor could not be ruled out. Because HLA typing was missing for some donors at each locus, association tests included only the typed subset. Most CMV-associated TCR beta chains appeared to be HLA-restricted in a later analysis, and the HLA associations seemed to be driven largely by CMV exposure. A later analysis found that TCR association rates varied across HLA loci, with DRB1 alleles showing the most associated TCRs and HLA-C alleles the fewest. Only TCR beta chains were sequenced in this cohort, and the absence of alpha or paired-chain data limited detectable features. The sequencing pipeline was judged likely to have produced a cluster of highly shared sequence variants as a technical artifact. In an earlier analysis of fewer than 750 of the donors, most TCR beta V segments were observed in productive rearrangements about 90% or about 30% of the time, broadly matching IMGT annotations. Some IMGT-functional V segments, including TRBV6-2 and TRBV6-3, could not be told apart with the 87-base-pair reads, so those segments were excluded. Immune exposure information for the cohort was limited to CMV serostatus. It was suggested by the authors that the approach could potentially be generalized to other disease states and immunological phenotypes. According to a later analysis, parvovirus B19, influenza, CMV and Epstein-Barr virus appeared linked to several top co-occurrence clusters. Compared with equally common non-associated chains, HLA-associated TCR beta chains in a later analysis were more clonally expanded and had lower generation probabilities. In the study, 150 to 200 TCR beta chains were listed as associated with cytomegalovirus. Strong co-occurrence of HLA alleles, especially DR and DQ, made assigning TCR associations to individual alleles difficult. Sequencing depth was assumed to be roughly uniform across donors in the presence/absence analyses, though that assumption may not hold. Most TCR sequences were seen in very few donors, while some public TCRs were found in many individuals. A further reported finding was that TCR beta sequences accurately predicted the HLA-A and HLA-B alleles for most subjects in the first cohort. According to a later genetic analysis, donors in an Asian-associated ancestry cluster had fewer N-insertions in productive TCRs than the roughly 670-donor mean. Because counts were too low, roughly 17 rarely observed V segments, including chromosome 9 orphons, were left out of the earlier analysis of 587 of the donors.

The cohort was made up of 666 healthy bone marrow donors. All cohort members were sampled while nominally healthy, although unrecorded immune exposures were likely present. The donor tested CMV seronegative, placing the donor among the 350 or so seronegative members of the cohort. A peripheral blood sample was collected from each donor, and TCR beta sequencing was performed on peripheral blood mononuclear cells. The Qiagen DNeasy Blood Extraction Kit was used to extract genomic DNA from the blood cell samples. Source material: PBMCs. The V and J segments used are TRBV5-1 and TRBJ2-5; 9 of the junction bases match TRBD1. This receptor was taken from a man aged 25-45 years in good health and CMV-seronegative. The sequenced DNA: TGCGCCAGCAGCTTGTCGGGACAGGGTCGGGAGACCCAGTACTTC. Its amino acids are CASSLSGQGRETQYF.